One and the same sample provided the 2 T cell receptor beta chains below, sequenced in a study of shared clonotypes between healthy human individuals. It was CD45RO-negative cells, positively selected for CCR7, that made up naive CD8 cells, with terminally differentiated effector memory CD45RA+ cells excluded. Method: immunoSEQ multiplex PCR; TCRdb's copy keeps in-frame clones and lacks some. The sample has millions of clones, less than 95% seen once. Sequencing was carried out using naive CD8+ T cells sorted from blood. The receptors were sampled from a man aged 18 to 29 in good health.

This clone was counted a single time. The V gene is TRBV19, the J gene TRBJ2-1; TRBD2 aligns across 13 bases. V dropped 3 bases and J dropped 1; count of bases not matched to a gene: 3. The CDR3 is 17 residues long. In germline, CDR1 is LNHDA, CDR2 SQIVND (reference sequence). The CDR3 here is CASSITLAGGSYNEQFF. For the CDR3, the DNA is TGTGCCAGTAGTATCACACTAGCGGGAGGGTCCTACAATGAGCAGTTCTTC.

The chain combines TRBV27 with TRBJ1-2; tentative D call: TRBD1 (5 bases). Germline lookup yields CDR1 MNHEY and CDR2 SMNVEV (reference sequence). The germline V and J ends were trimmed by 5 bases and 1 base, with 11 bases remaining between them. This CDR3 contains 14 residues. The CDR3 bases are TGTGCCAGCAGTGGTGGGGCAGGTAACTATGGCTACACCTTC. Amino acids: CASSGGAGNYGYTF.